Included here is one T cell receptor beta chain sequence, with context. The sample belongs to a study of blood T cell repertoires in COVID-19. About the research overall: Sites in the United States, Italy and Spain provided acute and convalescent COVID-19 samples. T cells, B-cell-depleted T cells, or PBMCs supplied cDNA or gDNA.

In the authors' methods: Cell counts per sample came from amplifying reference gene primers. Here immunoSEQ multiplex PCR was the method, and the copy in TCRdb shows in-frame clones only, minus some. The V and J calls and the clone size are those of that table, but D and trimming were determined from the DNA. The sample includes roughly 190,000 clones, roughly 86% seen only once; the top ten take 3% to 4%. This CDR3 has 13 residues. Germline lookup yields CDR1 KGHSH and CDR2 LQKENI. The trim removed 10 bases at V and 4 bases at J, leaving 7 bases unmatched. The source material was peripheral blood. This chain joins TRBV18 and TRBJ2-7; 10 bases line up with TRBD2. The TCR sequence derives from a man between 65 and 85 years old with acute or convalescent COVID-19. CDR3 in amino acids: CATQTSGQYEQYF. CDR3 in DNA: TGTGCCACCCAGACTAGCGGGCAGTACGAGCAGTACTTC.